Given below is one T cell receptor (beta chain) in context. Libraries were prepared by immunoSEQ multiplex PCR; TCRdb keeps only in-frame clonotypes and omits some of them. The data show about 160,000 clones, more than 60% seen once. The data derive from a study of blood T cell repertoires in COVID-19. CDR1 and CDR2 (germline): MNHEY, SVGAGI. The length of the CDR3 is 15 residues. The V end lost 4 bases, the J end lost 5 bases, and 15 bases lay between the germline ends. The sample comprised peripheral blood. The clonotype was recovered from a man in his 60s with acute or convalescent COVID-19. The chain couples TRBV6-5 to TRBJ2-1; D is possibly TRBD2 (7 bases). DNA of the CDR3: TGTGCCAGCAGTTCTAGGGGGGGAAGGAACAATGAGCAGTTCTTC. Amino acid sequence: CASSSRGGRNNEQFF.